This T cell receptor (beta chain) was recorded in a study of blood T cell repertoires in COVID-19. Whole-study context: From the United States, Italy and Spain came samples of acute and convalescent COVID-19. PBMCs, B-cell-depleted T cells, or T cells were the source of the cDNA or gDNA that made up the material.

Measured with immunoSEQ multiplex PCR; TCRdb has only the in-frame clones, and not every one. The table has approximately 300,000 clones, roughly 80% seen once. Seattle cases were enrolled at active infection and followed longitudinally. The CDR3 contains 16 residues. Germline V gene sequence: CDR1 SGHTA, CDR2 FQGNSA. V shed 2 bases, J shed 4 bases, and the junction held 5 bases outside the gene matches. The TCR comes from a person aged 70 to 80 with COVID-19, enrolled during active disease. The chain joins TRBV7-2 to TRBJ1-6; 7 bases agree with TRBD1. Sequences were obtained from peripheral blood. The CDR3 region has the DNA TGTGCCAGCAGCTTATTAGGGGGCAGGTATAATTCACCCCTCCACTTT. It yields the protein CASSLLGGRYNSPLHF.